This T cell receptor beta chain was sequenced in a study of shared clonotypes between healthy human individuals. As defined, naive CD8 cells were CD45RO-negative and positively selected for CCR7, with terminally differentiated effector memory CD45RA+ cells excluded. Clones were sequenced by immunoSEQ multiplex PCR, and TCRdb holds only the in-frame ones, with some missing. Of about 2.1 million clones listed, just under 95% are singletons. Deletions cut 5 bases from V and 4 bases from J, with 21 bases between. Germline V gene data show CDR1 as SGHAT and CDR2 as FQNNGV. This CDR3 contains 16 residues. This clone occurred once.

The clonotype comes from a man younger than 35 in good health. Some clones in this sample may be carry-over from other donors' samples. This chain joins TRBV11-2 and TRBJ2-7; D perhaps matches TRBD2 (5 bases). The sequenced sample consisted of naive CD8+ T cells from PBMCs. CDR3: CASSLTTPGLFYEQYF. CDR3 bases: TGTGCCAGCAGCCTAACTACCCCAGGACTTTTTTACGAGCAGTACTTC.